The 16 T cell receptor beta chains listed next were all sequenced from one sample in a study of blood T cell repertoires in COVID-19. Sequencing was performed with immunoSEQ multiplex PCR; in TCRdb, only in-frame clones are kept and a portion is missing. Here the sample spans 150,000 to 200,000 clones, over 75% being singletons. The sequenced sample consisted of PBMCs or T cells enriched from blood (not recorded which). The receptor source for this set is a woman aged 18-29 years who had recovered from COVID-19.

CDR3 DNA: TGCGCCAGCAGCTTGGATTCGCGGGGGGGCACAGATACGCAGTATTTT. It translates to CASSLDSRGGTDTQYF. The gene calls are TRBV5-1 and TRBJ2-3; 8 bases align to TRBD2. V gave up 0 bases and J gave up 1 base; unmatched junction bases: 4. Germline V lookup: CDR1 SGHRS, CDR2 YFSETQ. The CDR3 runs to 16 residues.

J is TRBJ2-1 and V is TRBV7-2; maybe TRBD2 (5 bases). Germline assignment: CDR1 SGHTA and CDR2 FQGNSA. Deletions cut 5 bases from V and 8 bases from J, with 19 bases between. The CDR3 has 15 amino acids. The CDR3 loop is CASSPSPLASHEQFF. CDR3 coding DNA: TGTGCCAGCAGCCCGAGCCCTCTAGCCAGTCATGAGCAGTTCTTC.

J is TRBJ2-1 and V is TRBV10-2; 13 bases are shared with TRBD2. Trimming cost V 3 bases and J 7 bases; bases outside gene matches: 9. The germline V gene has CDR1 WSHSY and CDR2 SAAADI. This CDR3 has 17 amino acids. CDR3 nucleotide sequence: TGCGCCAGCAGTGATTCAGGACTAGCGGGAGTAGTGAATGAGCAGTTCTTC. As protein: CASSDSGLAGVVNEQFF.

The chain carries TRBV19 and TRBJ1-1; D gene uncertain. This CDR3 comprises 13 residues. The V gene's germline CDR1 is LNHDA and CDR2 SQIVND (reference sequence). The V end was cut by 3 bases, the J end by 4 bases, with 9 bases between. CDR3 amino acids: CASSITETTEAFF. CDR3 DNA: TGTGCCAGTAGTATTACAGAGACCACTGAAGCTTTCTTT.

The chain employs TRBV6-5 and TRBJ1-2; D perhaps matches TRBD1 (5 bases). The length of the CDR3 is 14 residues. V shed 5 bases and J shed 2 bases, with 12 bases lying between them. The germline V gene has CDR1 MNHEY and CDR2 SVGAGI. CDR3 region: CASSRDSRNYGYTF. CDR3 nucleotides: TGTGCCAGCAGTCGGGACTCAAGAAACTATGGCTACACCTTC.

The CDR3 DNA is TGTGCCAGCAGCTTAGTGGGCCCGGAACAGCCCCAGCATTTT. Its translation is CASSLVGPEQPQHF. V usage is TRBV7-2 and J usage is TRBJ1-5; no definite D call. V was pared by 1 base and J by 7 bases, with 11 bases between. Germline V gene data show CDR1 as SGHTA and CDR2 as FQGNSA. The CDR3 covers 14 residues.

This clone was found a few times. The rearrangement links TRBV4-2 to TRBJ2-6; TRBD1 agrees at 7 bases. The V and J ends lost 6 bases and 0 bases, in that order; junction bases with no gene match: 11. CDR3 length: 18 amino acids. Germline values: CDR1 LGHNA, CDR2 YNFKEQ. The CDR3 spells CASSHGTEILSGANVLTF. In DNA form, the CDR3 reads TGTGCCAGCAGTCACGGGACAGAGATACTCTCTGGGGCCAACGTCCTGACTTTC.

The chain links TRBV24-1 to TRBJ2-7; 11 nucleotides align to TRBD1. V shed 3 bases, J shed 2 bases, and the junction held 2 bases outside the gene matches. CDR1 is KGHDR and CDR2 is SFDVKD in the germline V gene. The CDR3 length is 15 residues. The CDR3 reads CATSDPGQGAYEQYF. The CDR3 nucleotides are TGTGCCACCAGTGATCCGGGACAGGGGGCCTACGAGCAGTACTTC.

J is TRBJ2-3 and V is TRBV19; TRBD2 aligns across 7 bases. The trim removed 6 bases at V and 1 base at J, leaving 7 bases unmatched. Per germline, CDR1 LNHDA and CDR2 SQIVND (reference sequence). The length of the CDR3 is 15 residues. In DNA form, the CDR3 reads TGTGCCAGTAGGCGCGGGGGAGGACGCACAGATACGCAGTATTTT. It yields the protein CASRRGGGRTDTQYF. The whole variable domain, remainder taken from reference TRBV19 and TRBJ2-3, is DGGITQSPKYLFRKEGQNVTLSCEQNLNHDAMYWYRQDPGQGLRLIYYSQIVNDFQKGDIAEGYSVSREKKESFPLTVTSAQKNPTAFYLCASRRGGGRTDTQYFGPGTRLTVL.

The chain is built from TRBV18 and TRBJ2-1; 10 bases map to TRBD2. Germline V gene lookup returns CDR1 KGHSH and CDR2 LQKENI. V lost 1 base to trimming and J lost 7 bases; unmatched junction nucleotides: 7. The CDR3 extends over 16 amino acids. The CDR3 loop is CASSPRSGGAENEQFF. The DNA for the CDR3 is TGTGCCAGCTCACCACGAAGCGGGGGGGCGGAAAATGAGCAGTTCTTC.

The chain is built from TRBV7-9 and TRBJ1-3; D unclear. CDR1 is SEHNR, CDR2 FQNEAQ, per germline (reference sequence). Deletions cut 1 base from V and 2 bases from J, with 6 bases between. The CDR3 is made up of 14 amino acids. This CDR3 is CASSLGQAGNTIYF. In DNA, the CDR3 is TGTGCCAGCAGCTTAGGGCAGGCTGGAAACACCATATATTTT.

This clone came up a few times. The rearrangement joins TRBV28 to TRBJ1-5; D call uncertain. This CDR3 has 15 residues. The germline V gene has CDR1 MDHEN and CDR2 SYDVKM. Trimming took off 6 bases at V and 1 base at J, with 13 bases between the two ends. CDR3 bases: TGTGCCAGCAGCTCTGGGCAAGTAAGCAATCAGCCCCAGCATTTT. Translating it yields CASSSGQVSNQPQHF.

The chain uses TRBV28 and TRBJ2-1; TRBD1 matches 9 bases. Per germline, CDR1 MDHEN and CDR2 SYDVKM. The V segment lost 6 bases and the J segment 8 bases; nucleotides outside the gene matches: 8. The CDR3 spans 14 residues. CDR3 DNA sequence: TGTGCCAGCAGGGTCCGGGACAGGGTTGATGAGCAGTTCTTC. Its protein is CASRVRDRVDEQFF. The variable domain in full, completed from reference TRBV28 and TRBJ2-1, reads DVKVTQSSRYLVKRTGEKVFLECVQDMDHENMFWYRQDPGLGLRLIYFSYDVKMKEKGDIPEGYSVSREKKERFSLILESASTNQTSMYLCASRVRDRVDEQFFGPGTRLTVL.

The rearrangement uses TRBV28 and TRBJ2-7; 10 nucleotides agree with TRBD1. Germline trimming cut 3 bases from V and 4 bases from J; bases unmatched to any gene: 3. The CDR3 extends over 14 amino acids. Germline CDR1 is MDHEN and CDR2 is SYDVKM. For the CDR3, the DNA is TGTGCCAGCAGTTTTGGGGGACAGGGGTACGAGCAGTACTTC. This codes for CASSFGGQGYEQYF.

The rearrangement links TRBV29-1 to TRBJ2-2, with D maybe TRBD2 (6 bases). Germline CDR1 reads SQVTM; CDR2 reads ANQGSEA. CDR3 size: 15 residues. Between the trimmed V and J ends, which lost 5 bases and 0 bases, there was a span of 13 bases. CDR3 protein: CSVSFGDSNTGELFF. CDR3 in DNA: TGCAGCGTTTCTTTCGGGGACTCGAACACCGGGGAGCTGTTTTTT.

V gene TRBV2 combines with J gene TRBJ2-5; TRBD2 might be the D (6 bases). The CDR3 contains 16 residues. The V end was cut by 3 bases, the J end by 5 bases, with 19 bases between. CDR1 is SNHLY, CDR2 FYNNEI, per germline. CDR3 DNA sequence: TGTGCCAGCAGTGACCTTCCGGGAGCCCCGGGGGAGACCCAGTACTTC. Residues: CASSDLPGAPGETQYF.